This T cell receptor (beta chain) was identified during a study of blood T cell repertoires in COVID-19. The assay was immunoSEQ multiplex PCR, and TCRdb's table has in-frame clones only and misses some. The sample holds about 58,000 clones, 78% seen once. This clone came up a few times. The origin of this receptor is a human donor in a cohort sampled during active COVID-19. Sequencing was done on a sample of peripheral blood.

The CDR3 DNA follows: TGTGCCAGCAGCTTACTCAGGGGGCACCCGGGGGAGCAGTACTTC. This codes for CASSLLRGHPGEQYF. The chain is built from TRBV7-9 and TRBJ2-7; the match to TRBD1 covers 8 bases. CDR3 length: 15 residues. Germline V CDR1 and CDR2: SEHNR, FQNEAQ (reference sequence). The trim removed 2 bases at V and 7 bases at J, leaving 10 bases unmatched. The variable domain in full, with the rest retrieved from reference TRBV7-9 and TRBJ2-7, is DTGVSQNPRHKITKRGQNVTFRCDPISEHNRLYWYRQTLGQGPEFLTYFQNEAQLEKSRLLSDRFSAERPKGSFSTLEIQRTEQGDSAMYLCASSLLRGHPGEQYFGPGTRLTVT.